Given below is one T cell receptor (beta chain) in context. As yet, its antigen is unknown. Template switching, a step in the protocol, added a universal primer site, and cDNA carried unique molecular identifiers. TCRdb itself ran the 5' RACE reads through MiXCR, one entry per CDR3 protein. The sample has 700,000 or so distinct CDR3 sequences; 8.5% to 9% are singletons. The CDR3 length is 12 residues. In germline, CDR1 is KGHDR, CDR2 SFDVKD. Deletions cut 0 bases from V and 5 bases from J, with 3 bases between. The sample is drawn from a study of identical twins. Whole-study results and caveats: Out-of-frame beta sequences exhibited a weaker degree of excess twin sharing.

This same sample was also taken into another study, of yellow fever vaccine responses in identical twins.

This sequence originates from a woman younger than 30 in good health. The sequencing sample was made of PBMCs. This chain links TRBV24-1 with TRBJ2-5, with D hard to call. CDR3 in amino acids: CATSDLEETQYF. The CDR3 bases are TGTGCCACCAGTGATTTGGAGGAGACCCAGTACTTC.